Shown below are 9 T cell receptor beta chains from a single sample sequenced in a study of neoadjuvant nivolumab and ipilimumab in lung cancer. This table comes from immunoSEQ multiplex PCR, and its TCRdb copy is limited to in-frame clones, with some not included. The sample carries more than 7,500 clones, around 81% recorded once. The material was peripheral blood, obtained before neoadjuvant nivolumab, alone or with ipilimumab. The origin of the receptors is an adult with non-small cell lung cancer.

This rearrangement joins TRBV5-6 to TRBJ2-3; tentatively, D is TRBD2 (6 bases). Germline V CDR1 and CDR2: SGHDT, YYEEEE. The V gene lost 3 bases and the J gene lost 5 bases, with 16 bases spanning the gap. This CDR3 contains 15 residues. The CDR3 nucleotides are TGTGCCAGCAGCTCGGGACTTTCTGTGGAAGATACGCAGTATTTT. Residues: CASSSGLSVEDTQYF.

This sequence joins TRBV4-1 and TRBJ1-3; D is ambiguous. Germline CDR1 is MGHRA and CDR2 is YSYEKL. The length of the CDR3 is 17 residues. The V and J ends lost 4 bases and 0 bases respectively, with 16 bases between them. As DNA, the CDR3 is TGCGCCAGCAGCCGGAAGGGAATCGTCATCTCTGGAAACACCATATATTTT. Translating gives CASSRKGIVISGNTIYF.

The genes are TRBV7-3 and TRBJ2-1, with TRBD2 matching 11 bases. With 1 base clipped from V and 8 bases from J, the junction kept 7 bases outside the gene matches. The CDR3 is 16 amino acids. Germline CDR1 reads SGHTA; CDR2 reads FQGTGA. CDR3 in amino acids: CASSLNLAGGTDEQFF. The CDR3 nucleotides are TGTGCCAGCAGCTTAAACTTAGCGGGAGGGACCGATGAGCAGTTCTTC.

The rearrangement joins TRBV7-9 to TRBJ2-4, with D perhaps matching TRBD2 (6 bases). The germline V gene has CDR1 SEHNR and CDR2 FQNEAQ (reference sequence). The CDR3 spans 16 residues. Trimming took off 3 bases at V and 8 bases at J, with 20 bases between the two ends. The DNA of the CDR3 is TGTGCCAGCAGCTTGGGGTCTGACGGGAGTAGTTACATTCAGTACTTC. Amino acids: CASSLGSDGSSYIQYF.

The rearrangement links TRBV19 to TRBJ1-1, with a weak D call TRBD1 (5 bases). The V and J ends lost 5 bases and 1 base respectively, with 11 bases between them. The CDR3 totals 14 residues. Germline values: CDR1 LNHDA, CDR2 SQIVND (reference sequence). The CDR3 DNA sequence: TGTGCCAGTAGTGCCCTGACAGAGAACACTGAAGCTTTCTTT. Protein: CASSALTENTEAFF.

The DNA for the CDR3 is TGCAGTGTGGAACTGCAAGAGACCCAGTACTTC. Translation gives CSVELQETQYF. This sequence joins TRBV20-1 and TRBJ2-5; no clear D gene. The V end was cut by 7 bases, the J end by 2 bases, with 8 bases between. This CDR3 region has 11 residues. Germline loops: CDR1 DFQATT, CDR2 SNEGSKA (reference sequence).

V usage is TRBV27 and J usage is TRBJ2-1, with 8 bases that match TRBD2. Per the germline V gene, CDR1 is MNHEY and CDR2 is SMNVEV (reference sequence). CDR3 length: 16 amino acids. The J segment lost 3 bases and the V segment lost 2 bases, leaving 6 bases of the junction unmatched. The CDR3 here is CASSLRGGINYNEQFF. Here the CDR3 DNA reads TGTGCCAGCAGTTTACGCGGGGGGATTAACTACAATGAGCAGTTCTTC.

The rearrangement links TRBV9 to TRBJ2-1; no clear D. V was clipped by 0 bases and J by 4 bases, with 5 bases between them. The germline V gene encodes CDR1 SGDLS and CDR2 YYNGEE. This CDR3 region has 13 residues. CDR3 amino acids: CASSVGTYNEQFF. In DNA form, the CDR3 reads TGTGCCAGCAGCGTAGGTACTTACAATGAGCAGTTCTTC.

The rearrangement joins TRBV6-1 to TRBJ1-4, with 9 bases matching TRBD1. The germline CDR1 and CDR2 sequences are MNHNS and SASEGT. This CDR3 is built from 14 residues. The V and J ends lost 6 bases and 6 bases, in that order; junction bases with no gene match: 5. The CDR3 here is CASRDGQGHEKLFF. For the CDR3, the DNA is TGTGCCAGCAGGGACGGACAGGGGCATGAAAAACTGTTTTTT.